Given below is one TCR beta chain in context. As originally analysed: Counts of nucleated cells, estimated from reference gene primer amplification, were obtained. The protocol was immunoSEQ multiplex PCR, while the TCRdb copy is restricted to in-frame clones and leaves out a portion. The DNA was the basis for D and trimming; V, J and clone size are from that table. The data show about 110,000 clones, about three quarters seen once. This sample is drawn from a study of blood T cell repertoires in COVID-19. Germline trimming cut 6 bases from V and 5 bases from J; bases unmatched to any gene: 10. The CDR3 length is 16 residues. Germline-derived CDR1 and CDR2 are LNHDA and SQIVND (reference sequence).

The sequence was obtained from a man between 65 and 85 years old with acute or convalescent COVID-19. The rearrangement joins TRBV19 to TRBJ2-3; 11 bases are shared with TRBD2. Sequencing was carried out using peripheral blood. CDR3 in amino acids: CASSSASGGRGDTQYF. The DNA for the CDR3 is TGTGCCAGTAGCTCCGCTAGCGGGGGGCGGGGAGATACGCAGTATTTT.